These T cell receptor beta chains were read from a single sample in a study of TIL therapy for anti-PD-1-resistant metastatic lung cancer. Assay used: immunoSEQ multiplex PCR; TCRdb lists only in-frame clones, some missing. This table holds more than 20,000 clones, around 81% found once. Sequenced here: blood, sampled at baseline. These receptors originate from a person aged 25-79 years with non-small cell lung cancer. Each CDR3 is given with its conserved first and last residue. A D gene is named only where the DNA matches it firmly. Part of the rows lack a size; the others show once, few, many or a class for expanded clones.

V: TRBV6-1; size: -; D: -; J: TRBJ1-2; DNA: TGTGCCACCACAATGTACAGGTTTGGCTACACCTTC; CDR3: CATTMYRFGYTF
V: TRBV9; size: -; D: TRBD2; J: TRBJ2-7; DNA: TGTGCCAGCAGCGTAGAACTAAGCGGGACCGAGCAGTACTTC; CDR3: CASSVELSGTEQYF
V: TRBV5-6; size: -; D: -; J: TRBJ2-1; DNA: TGTGCCAGCAGCTTGATCGGAGGGTCCTCCTACAATGAGCAGTTCTTC; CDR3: CASSLIGGSSYNEQFF
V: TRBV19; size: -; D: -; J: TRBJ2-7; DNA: TGTGCCAGTAGTATTCGTTTTTCCGGGAGTGTCCCCTCCGGGCACGAGCAGTACTTC; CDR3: CASSIRFSGSVPSGHEQYF
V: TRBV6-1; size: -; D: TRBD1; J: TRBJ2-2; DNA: TGTGCCAGCAGTAGGGGGCGTACCGGGGAGCTGTTTTTT; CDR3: CASSRGRTGELFF
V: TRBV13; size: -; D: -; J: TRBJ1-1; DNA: TGTGCCAGCAGGATAGGGGGGATGAACACTGAAGCTTTCTTT; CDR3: CASRIGGMNTEAFF
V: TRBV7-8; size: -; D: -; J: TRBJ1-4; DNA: TGTGCCAGCAGCTTTCTCTTAGATAGCAGGCCGGGGTCAGCTAATGAAAAACTGTTTTTT; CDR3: CASSFLLDSRPGSANEKLFF
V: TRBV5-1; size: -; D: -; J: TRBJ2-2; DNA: TGCGCCAGCAGCCTACTACAAGGTCCCGGGGAGCTGTTTTTT; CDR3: CASSLLQGPGELFF
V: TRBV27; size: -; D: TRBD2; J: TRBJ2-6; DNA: TGTGCCAGCAGACTGGAACGGACTAGCGCGCCTGGGGCCAACGTCCTGACTTTC; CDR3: CASRLERTSAPGANVLTF
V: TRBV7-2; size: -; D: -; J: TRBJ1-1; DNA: TGTGCCAGCAGCTTGGAGCAGGGGAGGAACACTGAAGCTTTCTTT; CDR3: CASSLEQGRNTEAFF
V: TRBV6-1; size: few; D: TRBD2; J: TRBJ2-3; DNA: TGTGCCAGCAGTGCCCTTAGCGGGGCCACCACAGATACGCAGTATTTT; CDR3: CASSALSGATTDTQYF
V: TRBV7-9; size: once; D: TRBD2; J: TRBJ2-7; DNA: TGTGCCAGCAGCTTAGGGGCTAGCGGATCCTACGAGCAGTACTTC; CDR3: CASSLGASGSYEQYF
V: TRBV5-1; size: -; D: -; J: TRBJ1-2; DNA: TGCGCCAGCAGCTTGGACAGGCCTGGGTATGGCTACACCTTC; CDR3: CASSLDRPGYGYTF
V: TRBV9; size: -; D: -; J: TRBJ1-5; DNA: TGTGCCAGCAGCGCGGGGGGAGGGGGAACAAATCAGCCCCAGCATTTT; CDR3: CASSAGGGGTNQPQHF
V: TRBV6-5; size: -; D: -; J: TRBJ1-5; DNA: TGTGCCAGCAGTTACTTTCTACAGAACCATCAGCCCCAGCATTTT; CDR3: CASSYFLQNHQPQHF
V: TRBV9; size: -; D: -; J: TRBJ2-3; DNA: TGTGCCAGCAGCGTAGATCCGGACGGTTACACAGATACGCAGTATTTT; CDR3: CASSVDPDGYTDTQYF
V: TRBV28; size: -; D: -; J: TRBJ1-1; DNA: TGTGCCACCACTAATTCTCGCAGGGACACTGAAGCTTTCTTT; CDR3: CATTNSRRDTEAFF
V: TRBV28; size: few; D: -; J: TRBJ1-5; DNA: TGTGCCAGCAGTCCACCCGATTCCGGTTATAGCAATCAGCCCCAGCATTTT; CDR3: CASSPPDSGYSNQPQHF
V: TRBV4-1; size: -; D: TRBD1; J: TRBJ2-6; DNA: TGCGCCAGCAGCCTGGGACAGGGGGATGGGGCCAACGTCCTGACTTTC; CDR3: CASSLGQGDGANVLTF
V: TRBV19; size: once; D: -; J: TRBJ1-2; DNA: TGTGCCAGTAGTACAGGACAGCCCTCAAACTATGGCTACACCTTC; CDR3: CASSTGQPSNYGYTF
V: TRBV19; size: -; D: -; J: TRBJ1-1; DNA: TGTGCCAGTAGGCCAAGCGGGGCCGTGAACACTGAAGCTTTCTTT; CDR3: CASRPSGAVNTEAFF